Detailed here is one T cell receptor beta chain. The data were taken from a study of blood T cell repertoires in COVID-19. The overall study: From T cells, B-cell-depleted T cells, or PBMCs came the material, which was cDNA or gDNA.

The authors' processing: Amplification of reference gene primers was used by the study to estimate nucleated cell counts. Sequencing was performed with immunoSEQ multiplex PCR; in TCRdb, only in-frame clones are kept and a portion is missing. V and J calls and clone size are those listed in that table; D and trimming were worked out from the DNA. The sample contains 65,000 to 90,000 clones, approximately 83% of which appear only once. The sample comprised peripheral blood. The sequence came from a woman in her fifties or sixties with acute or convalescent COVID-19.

CDR3 residues: CASSYSQLGYGYTF. The CDR3 DNA follows: TGTGCCAGCAGCTACTCCCAGCTAGGCTATGGCTACACCTTC. V gene TRBV7-2 combines with J gene TRBJ1-2; D not certain. The germline CDR1 and CDR2 sequences are SGHTA and FQGNSA. Between the trimmed V and J ends, which lost 4 bases and 4 bases, there was a span of 13 bases. CDR3 size: 14 residues.